This TCR beta chain was captured in a study of technical replicates of blood from a handful of donors. Clones were read by immunoSEQ multiplex PCR, and TCRdb kept only the in-frame ones, dropping some. The table lists about 73,000 clones, 93% of them singletons. Germline CDR1 and CDR2: MNHEY and SVGAGI. V lost 4 bases, J lost 3 bases, and 10 bases lay in between. The CDR3 runs 14 residues. Material for sequencing was T cells isolated from PBMCs. This sequence joins TRBV6-5 and TRBJ1-3, with a possible D match to TRBD1 (6 bases). This clonotype was sampled from a human donor in good health. The CDR3 loop is CASSWTVDGNTIYF. Written as DNA, the CDR3 is TGTGCCAGCAGTTGGACAGTGGATGGAAACACCATATATTTT.